This is a list of T cell receptor beta chains from one sample in a study of siplizumab effects on memory and regulatory T cells. Assay used: immunoSEQ multiplex PCR; TCRdb lists only in-frame clones, some missing. Among more than 95,000 clones, roughly 93% were seen once, and the ten largest hold around 0.62%. The sequencing input was Tregs sorted from blood. All receptors come from a human donor in good health. CDR3s include the opening cysteine and the closing phenylalanine or tryptophan.

>TRBV4-3|TRBJ1-1
CASSRQQGANTEAFF
>TRBV7-2|TRBJ1-1
CASSLDGGTEAFF
>TRBV4-2|TRBJ2-2
CASSHWAGAKNTGELFF
>TRBV30|TRBJ2-7
CAWGLDSYEQYF
>TRBV7-3|TRBJ2-5
CASSASWGETQYF
>TRBV5-1|TRBJ1-2
CASSWTGTSSGYGYTF
>TRBV10-3|TRBJ1-3
CAISERTGGAALGNTIYF
>TRBV9|TRBJ1-2
CASSVDIATF
>TRBV11-1|TRBJ1-2
CASSRSGYGYTF
>TRBV4-1|TRBJ2-7
CASSRVGEGGYEQYF
>TRBV14|TRBJ1-1
CASSPYPGTEAFF
>TRBV29-1|TRBJ2-5
CSVGRQTETQYF
>TRBV10-3|TRBJ1-2
CAIRPERTGNGYTF
>TRBV7-7|TRBJ2-4
CASSYGTAGENIQYF
>TRBV7-2|TRBJ1-3
CASSSQGPGNTIYF
>TRBV19|TRBJ1-2
CASSMNGYTF
>TRBV11-2|TRBJ2-7
CASSLAAFLYEQYF
>TRBV6-5|TRBJ1-3
CASSYHGTAGNTIYF
>TRBV7-9|TRBJ2-7
CASSPPPTSYEQYF
>TRBV4-1|TRBJ1-4
CASSLQTDTDMKKLFF
>TRBV25-1|TRBJ2-7
CASSGRLGGLKQYF
>TRBV7-3|TRBJ2-1
CASSLTGGVAYNEQFF
>TRBV5-1|TRBJ1-6
CASSLTGGKSSYNSPLHF
>TRBV7-8|NA
CASSWNRGLSGEQYF
>TRBV9|TRBJ1-2
CASSPGGGYGYTF
>TRBV11-3|TRBJ1-1
CATDFLENTEAFF
>TRBV7-2|TRBJ2-2
CASSLVAGRTGELFF
>TRBV29-1|TRBJ2-4
CSVESGAGNIQYF
>TRBV14|TRBJ1-2
CASSQDRAGQWFRYTF
>TRBV10-3|TRBJ2-5
CAIDGTGPETQYF
>TRBV2|TRBJ2-7
CASSGQTSGRGSYEQYF
>TRBV7-2|TRBJ2-5
CASSTPGTSASWTQYF
>TRBV7-2|TRBJ1-5
CASSLVGANQPQHF
>TRBV7-9|TRBJ2-4
CASIMGNIQYF
>TRBV6-6|TRBJ2-7
CASSYVWGTDEQYF
>TRBV6-1|TRBJ1-6
CASSAPPLHF
>TRBV11-2|TRBJ2-7
CASSSDRDTEQYF
>TRBV11-3|TRBJ2-1
CASGGLYNEQFF
>TRBV7-6|TRBJ2-7
CASSTRPGQSYEQYF
>TRBV11-2|TRBJ2-5
CASSPAGGPRETQYF
>TRBV7-9|TRBJ1-1
CASSLSQNTEAFF
>TRBV27|TRBJ1-1
CASSSWGQGLNTEAFF
>TRBV6-1|TRBJ2-5
CASARGGFETQYF
>TRBV9|TRBJ1-2
CASSPRGGAGYGYTF
>TRBV6-5|TRBJ1-1
CASSYSGTGRNTEAFF
>TRBV7-9|TRBJ2-1
CASELWGNNEQFF
>TRBV27|TRBJ2-1
CASNSRTVRPINEQFF
>TRBV9|TRBJ2-1
CASSVLVYNEQFF
>TRBV5-1|TRBJ2-7
CASSFTGDPAYEQYF
>TRBV5-5|TRBJ2-1
CASSWGSPNEQFF